What follows are 31 T cell receptor beta chains derived from one specimen sequenced in a study of vaccination effects on CD4 cells after COVID-19. Within the ViraFEST assay, antigen-specific CD4+ T cells underwent expansion with viral peptide pools prior to sequencing. Upon completion of approximately ten days in culture, CD4+ T cells were isolated. Nucleocapsid antibodies stayed negative before and after vaccination, showing no earlier SARS-CoV-2 infection. The table came from immunoSEQ multiplex PCR; TCRdb's copy has only in-frame clones and leaves some out. The sample consists of roughly 63,000 clones, 75% to 85% of them appearing once. Their target antigens are unknown. Material: CD4+ T cells from PBMCs cultured with SARS-CoV-2 spike peptides, obtained before COVID-19 vaccination. The source of these receptors is a human donor who received a COVID-19 vaccine.

The genes are TRBV7-2 and TRBJ1-6, with 7 bases fitting TRBD1. This CDR3 is 16 amino acids long. The junction had 12 bases not matched to a gene; V was cut back by 5 bases and J by 8 bases. The V gene's germline CDR1 is SGHTA and CDR2 FQGNSA. The CDR3, as DNA: TGTGCCAGCAGCCCCCGACAGGGAAGGGTTGATTCACCCCTCCACTTT. Translated, it gives CASSPRQGRVDSPLHF.

The DNA of the CDR3 is TGTGCCAGCAGGGAGTCCTTTGGGACCTACAATGAGCAGTTCTTC. It yields the protein CASRESFGTYNEQFF. This chain joins TRBV6-5 and TRBJ2-1; D is ambiguous. Trimming took 6 bases from V and 2 from J, leaving 14 bases between them. The CDR3 has 15 amino acids. Germline CDR1 and CDR2: MNHEY and SVGAGI.

The chain couples TRBV2 to TRBJ1-5, with unresolved D. The germline V and J ends were trimmed by 7 bases and 0 bases, with 10 bases remaining between them. This CDR3 region has 14 residues. The germline V gene encodes CDR1 SNHLY and CDR2 FYNNEI. CDR3 residues: CASNVGNSNQPQHF. The CDR3 DNA reads TGTGCCAGCAATGTCGGAAATAGCAATCAGCCCCAGCATTTT.

The V and J genes are TRBV6-1 and TRBJ2-7; D is uncertain. With 2 bases removed from V and 12 bases from J, the gap between germline ends came to 17 bases. Germline V gene data show CDR1 as MNHNS and CDR2 as SASEGT. The CDR3 covers 13 residues. In DNA, the CDR3 is TGTGCCAGCAGTGAAACGTGGAGAGATTATCCGTACGTC. Protein: CASSETWRDYPYV.

The J gene is TRBJ1-1, the V gene TRBV12-3 or TRBV12-4; unclear D gene. The V end lost 1 base, the J end lost 5 bases, and 8 bases lay between the germline ends. The CDR3 contains 13 residues. CDR3 loop: CASSLDRGTEAFF. In DNA, the CDR3 is TGTGCCAGCAGTTTAGACCGAGGGACTGAAGCTTTCTTT.

In DNA form, the CDR3 reads TGCAGTGCTAGTGAGAGCTCTGGGGCCAACGTCCTGACTTTC. Its protein is CSASESSGANVLTF. This chain joins TRBV20-1 and TRBJ2-6; no clear D gene. Germline CDR1 DFQATT, CDR2 SNEGSKA (reference sequence). The CDR3 has 14 residues. V was shortened by 3 bases and J by 0 bases, with 6 bases between the two germline ends.

This chain connects TRBV9 to TRBJ2-2; D call uncertain. Trimming took 0 bases from V and 6 from J, leaving 12 bases between them. CDR3 length: 15 amino acids. Germline lookup yields CDR1 SGDLS and CDR2 YYNGEE. CDR3 residues: CASSVEVSWSGELFF. CDR3 coding DNA: TGTGCCAGCAGCGTAGAAGTCTCTTGGTCCGGGGAGCTGTTTTTT. Complete variable domain (other parts from reference TRBV9 and TRBJ2-2): DSGVTQTPKHLITATGQRVTLRCSPRSGDLSVYWYQQSLDQGLQFLIQYYNGEERAKGNILERFSAQQFPDLHSELNLSSLELGDSALYFCASSVEVSWSGELFFGEGSRLTVL.

The rearrangement joins TRBV5-4 to TRBJ1-4; 8 bases match TRBD1. CDR3 length: 13 residues. The V gene end was trimmed by 3 bases and the J gene end by 10 bases; junction bases not matched to a gene: 5. Germline CDR1 reads SGHNT; CDR2 reads YYREEE (reference sequence). CDR3 sequence (DNA): TGTGCCAGCAGCTCGACAGGGGCAGGAAAACTGTTTTTT. This translates into CASSSTGAGKLFF.

The chain carries TRBV14 and TRBJ1-2; 7 bases align to TRBD1. The germline V gene has CDR1 SGHDN and CDR2 FVKESK. The CDR3 length is 16 residues. V dropped 4 bases and J dropped 7; count of bases not matched to a gene: 15. Here the CDR3 DNA reads TGTGCCAGCAGCCTGTTAGTTGGGACAGCCCGAGGTGGCTACACCTTC. This codes for CASSLLVGTARGGYTF.

The chain carries TRBV9 and TRBJ2-2; D not resolved. Trimming stripped 0 bases from V and 1 base from J, with 7 bases between. From germline, CDR1 is SGDLS and CDR2 YYNGEE. The CDR3 totals 15 residues. The CDR3 DNA is TGTGCCAGCAGCGTAGTCCCATTGAACACCGGGGAGCTGTTTTTT. Protein: CASSVVPLNTGELFF.

This clone turned up a few times. The chain carries TRBV6-6 and TRBJ1-4; no definite D call. The V end lost 5 bases, the J end lost 7 bases, and 11 bases lay between the germline ends. The CDR3 covers 13 residues. In germline, CDR1 is MNHNY, CDR2 SVGAGI (reference sequence). The CDR3 spells CASSLDWVEKLFF. CDR3 nucleotide sequence: TGTGCCAGCAGTCTAGATTGGGTTGAAAAACTGTTTTTT.

The genes are TRBV19 and TRBJ2-4, with TRBD1 matching over 11 bases. CDR3 length: 14 amino acids. Germline V lookup: CDR1 LNHDA, CDR2 SQIVND (reference sequence). V lost 5 bases to trimming and J lost 8 bases; unmatched junction nucleotides: 5. The CDR3 DNA reads as TGTGCCAGTAGTTCCGGGACAGGGGGATACATTCAGTACTTC. Encoded protein: CASSSGTGGYIQYF.

The rearrangement uses TRBV2 and TRBJ2-7; 7 bases are a match to TRBD1. V gave up 3 bases and J gave up 0 bases; unmatched junction bases: 5. Per germline, CDR1 SNHLY and CDR2 FYNNEI. The CDR3 runs to 15 residues. CDR3 loop: CASSETGSSSYEQYV. CDR3 DNA: TGTGCCAGCAGTGAGACAGGGAGTAGCTCCTACGAGCAGTACGTC.

V is TRBV6-6 and J is TRBJ2-5, with D tentatively TRBD1 (5 bases). The CDR3 is 13 residues long. V was cut by 7 bases and J by 5 bases, with 14 bases left in between. CDR1 and CDR2 (germline): MNHNY, SVGAGI (reference sequence). The CDR3 spells CASTIFKGETQYF. As DNA, the CDR3 is TGTGCCAGCACCATTTTTAAGGGGGAGACCCAGTACTTC.

The J gene is TRBJ2-5, the V gene TRBV4-3, with TRBD2 matching over 14 bases. J lost 8 bases, V lost 4 bases, and 6 bases had no gene match. CDR1 is LGHNA, CDR2 YSLEER, per germline. The CDR3 covers 15 residues. As DNA, the CDR3 is TGCGCCAGCAGCCGCTCGACTAGCGGGGGGGGAACCCAGTACTTC. It translates to CASSRSTSGGGTQYF.

CDR3 bases: TGTGCCAGCAGTTCGGCGCTCAACTATGGCTACACCTTC. It yields the protein CASSSALNYGYTF. The rearrangement joins TRBV28 to TRBJ1-2; no firm D call. This CDR3 comprises 13 residues. Germline V lookup: CDR1 MDHEN, CDR2 SYDVKM. V was trimmed by 4 bases and J by 2 bases, leaving 8 bases between them.

This rearrangement joins TRBV30 to TRBJ2-7, with D possibly called TRBD1 or TRBD2 (5 bases each). The ends were cut back, 4 bases at V and 0 bases at J, with 19 bases in the middle. Germline values: CDR1 GTSNPN, CDR2 SVGIG (reference sequence). The CDR3 contains 16 residues. The chain's CDR3 is CAWMPGRGLPSYEQYV. CDR3 sequence (DNA): TGTGCCTGGATGCCAGGGCGAGGGCTACCCTCCTACGAGCAGTACGTC.

This clone was counted a single time. CDR3 in amino acids: CTSSQEVGSLYYV. The CDR3 DNA reads TGCACCAGCAGCCAAGAAGTCGGATCCCTTTACTACGTC. V gene TRBV1 combines with J gene TRBJ2-7. TRBV1 is a pseudogene. The CDR3 length is 13 residues.

The V gene is TRBV4-1, the J gene TRBJ2-4, with D maybe TRBD1 (6 bases). Germline assignment: CDR1 MGHRA and CDR2 YSYEKL. V was shortened by 0 bases and J by 3 bases, with 18 bases between the two germline ends. The CDR3 contains 18 residues. CDR3 amino acids: CASSQDRAGVRSKNIQYF. CDR3 in DNA: TGCGCCAGCAGCCAAGATCGGGCAGGGGTACGGAGCAAAAACATTCAGTACTTC.

The rearrangement links TRBV7-2 to TRBJ1-3; 7 nucleotides agree with TRBD1. V lost 4 bases to trimming and J lost 9 bases; unmatched junction nucleotides: 9. In germline, CDR1 is SGHTA, CDR2 FQGNSA. The CDR3 runs 14 residues. The CDR3 bases are TGTGCCAGCAGCTACGACAGGGATGTAAGCACCATATATTTT. Residues: CASSYDRDVSTIYF.

V usage is TRBV19 and J usage is TRBJ2-3; 8 nucleotides match TRBD1. The CDR3 is 14 amino acids. Germline lookup yields CDR1 LNHDA and CDR2 SQIVND (reference sequence). Losses at the gene ends were 7 bases for V and 2 bases for J; bases not matched to a gene: 5. CDR3 region: CASTSTGDTDTQYF. The CDR3 coding sequence is TGTGCCAGTACCTCGACAGGGGACACAGATACGCAGTATTTT.

The chain uses TRBV27 and TRBJ2-4, with 9 bases identical to TRBD1. Germline values: CDR1 MNHEY, CDR2 SMNVEV (reference sequence). The CDR3 sequence is 14 residues long. V lost 6 bases to trimming and J lost 6 bases; unmatched junction nucleotides: 6. The CDR3 spells CASRKGQGRNIQYF. In nucleotides, the CDR3 is TGTGCCAGCAGGAAAGGACAGGGGAGAAACATTCAGTACTTC.

Only a few counts were recorded for this clone. The same CDR3 also results from other DNA sequences found in this sample. J is TRBJ1-2 and V is TRBV24-1; D is unclear. Germline CDR1 is KGHDR and CDR2 is SFDVKD. V lost 4 bases, J lost 4 bases, and 9 bases lay in between. The CDR3 contains 13 residues. In DNA, the CDR3 is TGTGCCACCAGTGAGGGCAGATTCTATGGCTACACCTTC. Amino acids: CATSEGRFYGYTF.

The rearrangement links TRBV24-1 to TRBJ1-2, with 8 bases fitting TRBD1. V was clipped by 6 bases and J by 7 bases; unmatched bases: 6. The germline V gene encodes CDR1 KGHDR and CDR2 SFDVKD. The CDR3 has 13 amino acids. The CDR3 sequence: CATSTTGESGYTF. In nucleotides, the CDR3 is TGTGCCACCAGTACGACAGGGGAAAGTGGCTACACCTTC.

The rearrangement uses TRBV18 and TRBJ2-2; tentatively, D is TRBD2 (5 bases). V was pared by 8 bases and J by 4 bases, with 8 bases between. CDR3 length equals 12 residues. CDR1 and CDR2 (germline): KGHSH, LQKENI. CDR3 residues: CASVRGTGELFF. In nucleotides, the CDR3 is TGTGCCAGCGTCCGGGGCACCGGGGAGCTGTTTTTT.

This clone came up once. The chain couples TRBV5-4 to TRBJ1-1; D unclear. CDR3 size: 14 residues. Per the germline V gene, CDR1 is SGHNT and CDR2 is YYREEE (reference sequence). Trimming cost V 0 bases and J 7 bases, with 13 bases left between them. As DNA, the CDR3 is TGTGCCAGCAGCTTGGAGGGAGGAAATCGTGAAGCTTTCTTT. Amino acids: CASSLEGGNREAFF.

This rearrangement joins TRBV2 to TRBJ1-4, with D unresolved. The CDR3 is 13 residues long. Trimming left V 5 bases short and J 7 bases short, with 11 bases between. Germline V gene sequence: CDR1 SNHLY, CDR2 FYNNEI. The chain's CDR3 is CASSISVAEKLFF. The CDR3 nucleotides are TGTGCCAGCAGTATTTCGGTGGCTGAAAAACTGTTTTTT.

The chain uses TRBV21-1 and TRBJ2-1; TRBD2 reflects the table's D call only, with no check against the DNA. TRBV21-1 is designated a pseudogene. The CDR3 contains 12 residues. The CDR3 region has the DNA TGTGCCAGCAGCAACCTATACAATGAGCAGTTCTTC. Translation gives CASSNLYNEQFF.

The rearrangement joins TRBV30 to TRBJ1-5; unclear D gene. Trimming stripped 1 base from V and 3 bases from J, with 10 bases between. The CDR3 runs 14 residues. Germline lookup yields CDR1 GTSNPN and CDR2 SVGIG (reference sequence). The DNA of the CDR3 is TGTGCCTGGAGTGCTTACAGCGTCAATCAGCCCCAGCATTTT. Residues: CAWSAYSVNQPQHF.

The chain employs TRBV5-1 and TRBJ1-1, with unresolved D. V lost 0 bases to trimming and J lost 6 bases, with 9 bases between them. This CDR3 has 13 amino acids. Germline values: CDR1 SGHRS, CDR2 YFSETQ. Here the CDR3 DNA reads TGCGCCAGCAGCTTGGACAATTTCCCTGAAGCTTTCTTT. Encoded protein: CASSLDNFPEAFF.

This clone was counted once. The V gene is TRBV6-5, the J gene TRBJ2-7; a possible D gene is TRBD2 (6 bases). V gave up 6 bases and J gave up 0 bases, with 12 bases separating them. Germline V gene sequence: CDR1 MNHEY, CDR2 SVGAGI. CDR3 length: 14 amino acids. CDR3: CASSKSGSSYEQYV. In nucleotides, the CDR3 is TGTGCCAGCAGCAAATCCGGGAGCTCCTACGAGCAGTACGTC.